The 14 T cell receptor beta chains below were found in one sample sequenced in a study of T-cell reconstitution after alpha-beta-depleted transplantation in children. Preparation of the TCRbeta library was carried out with unique molecular identifiers. TCRdb redid the calling of the PCR reads with MiXCR, one entry per CDR3 protein. Here the sample spans some 390,000 distinct CDR3 sequences, roughly 22% being singletons. Sequences were derived from PBMCs from the stem cell graft donor, sampled from the stem cell graft. The receptors were gathered from a human donor who donated a stem cell graft to a child with acute myeloid leukemia.

The sample holds many counts of this clonotype. The rearrangement uses TRBV6-1 and TRBJ2-7; D is perhaps TRBD2 (5 bases). Germline V lookup: CDR1 MNHNS, CDR2 SASEGT. V lost 6 bases and J 4 bases, leaving 19 bases between the germline ends. This CDR3 spans 15 amino acids. In nucleotides, the CDR3 is TGTGCCAGCAGCACGCGGCAGAGGGTTTCGTACGAGCAGTACTTC. Translation gives CASSTRQRVSYEQYF.

Details on this clonotype: A much more abundant neighbour one base away suggests this may be a read error. This chain connects TRBV20-1 to TRBJ2-5; a possible D gene is TRBD1 (6 bases). Germline CDR1 and CDR2: DFQATT and SNEGSKA (reference sequence). Trimming left V 4 bases short and J 1 base short, with 13 bases between. CDR3 length: 14 residues. CDR3 DNA sequence: TGCAGTGCTACATGTTGGGGGCTCCAAGAGACCCAGTACTTC. The encoded protein is CSATCWGLQETQYF.

This clonotype was observed a few times. This rearrangement joins TRBV9 to TRBJ2-2; D ambiguous. Germline CDR1 SGDLS, CDR2 YYNGEE. V lost 1 base and J lost 5, with 6 bases in between. This CDR3 has 13 residues. CDR3 in DNA: TGTGCCAGCAGCGTACCCCGTACCGGGGAGCTGTTTTTT. It codes for CASSVPRTGELFF.

This clonotype occurred many times. The chain has TRBV29-1 and TRBJ2-1; D gene unclear. Germline V gene lookup returns CDR1 SQVTM and CDR2 ANQGSEA. This CDR3 comprises 14 residues. The ends were cut back, 5 bases at V and 1 base at J, with 12 bases in the middle. Here the CDR3 DNA reads TGCAGCGTTACACCCTCTCCTTCCTACAATGAGCAGTTCTTC. This gives the protein CSVTPSPSYNEQFF.

This clonotype has only a few counts. This chain joins TRBV20-1 and TRBJ2-1, with 16 positions matching TRBD2. The germline V gene encodes CDR1 DFQATT and CDR2 SNEGSKA (reference sequence). The CDR3 consists of 16 residues. V trimming: 1 base; J trimming: 9 bases; junction bases outside the gene matches: 6. The CDR3 DNA follows: TGCAGTGCTAGAGCCGCCGGGACTAGCGGGAGGGGTGAGCAGTTCTTC. Its translation is CSARAAGTSGRGEQFF.

Only a few counts were recorded for this clonotype. The V gene is TRBV13, the J gene TRBJ2-2; D is unclear. V was trimmed by 6 bases and J by 6 bases, leaving 8 bases between them. Germline values: CDR1 PRHDT, CDR2 FYEKMQ (reference sequence). This CDR3 has 12 amino acids. The DNA for the CDR3 is TGTGCCAGCAGTAAAGTCCCCGGGGAGCTGTTTTTT. Protein product: CASSKVPGELFF.

This clonotype has a count of ten or more. This chain connects TRBV20-1 to TRBJ2-1; 10 bases match TRBD2. The germline CDR1 and CDR2 sequences are DFQATT and SNEGSKA (reference sequence). Losses at the gene ends were 6 bases for V and 5 bases for J; bases not matched to a gene: 10. The CDR3 has 15 amino acids. The CDR3 DNA reads as TGCAGTGCCGCCATCCCTAGCGGGGGCAACAATGAGCAGTTCTTC. Its translation: CSAAIPSGGNNEQFF.

The table lists this clonotype with a few counts. The genes are TRBV29-1 and TRBJ2-5, with TRBD2 identical over 9 bases. The germline gives CDR1 SQVTM, CDR2 ANQGSEA. The CDR3 runs 15 residues. Trimming at V came to 0 bases and at J to 3 bases, leaving 5 bases not matched to a gene. CDR3 DNA sequence: TGCAGCGTTGAAGACCGGGGCGGGAGGGAAGAGACCCAGTACTTC. It specifies CSVEDRGGREETQYF.

This clonotype was detected a few times. The chain employs TRBV4-3 and TRBJ1-4; D remains unclear. With 0 bases removed from V and 0 bases from J, the gap between germline ends came to 11 bases. The CDR3 totals 17 residues. Germline CDR1 and CDR2: LGHNA and YSLEER. This CDR3 reads CASSQDLGTATNEKLFF. The CDR3 DNA is TGCGCCAGCAGCCAAGATCTGGGCACTGCAACTAATGAAAAACTGTTTTTT.

This chain connects TRBV20-1 to TRBJ2-6; D perhaps matches TRBD2 (6 bases). Per germline, CDR1 DFQATT and CDR2 SNEGSKA (reference sequence). CDR3 length equals 15 residues. Trimming took 6 bases from V and 4 from J, leaving 16 bases between them. As DNA, the CDR3 is TGCAGTGCCTCCGTGGAGGGGACCGGGGCCAACGTCCTGACTTTC. This sequence encodes CSASVEGTGANVLTF.

This clonotype appeared a few times. This chain links TRBV25-1 with TRBJ1-3, with 8 bases that match TRBD1. The V gene end was trimmed by 4 bases and the J gene end by 6 bases; junction bases not matched to a gene: 2. The CDR3 sequence is 13 residues long. CDR1 and CDR2 (germline): MGHDK, SYGVNS. The CDR3 region has the DNA TGTGCCAGCAGTGCCCAGGGGGCAAACACCATATATTTT. Its protein product is CASSAQGANTIYF.

This chain uses TRBV7-2 with TRBJ2-7; D is undetermined. The CDR3 has 16 residues. Between the trimmed V and J ends, which lost 5 bases and 2 bases, there was a span of 19 bases. Germline-derived CDR1 and CDR2 are SGHTA and FQGNSA. The CDR3 DNA reads as TGTGCCAGCAGCCGGGTCGGTACAGCGAGAACCTACGAGCAGTACTTC. Encoded protein: CASSRVGTARTYEQYF.

Only a few counts were recorded for this clonotype. The V call is TRBV21-1, the J call TRBJ2-3; TRBD2, as called in the table, went unchecked against the DNA. TRBV21-1 is a pseudogene segment. The CDR3 totals 14 residues. The CDR3 loop is CASIRTSGTDTQYF. CDR3 DNA sequence: TGTGCCAGCATCAGGACTAGCGGGACAGATACGCAGTATTTT.

This clonotype was counted between two and nine times. The rearrangement uses TRBV7-9 and TRBJ2-7, with 9 bases matching TRBD1. The CDR3 is made up of 15 amino acids. Per germline, CDR1 SEHNR and CDR2 FQNEAQ (reference sequence). V lost 5 bases and J lost 2; bases outside the gene matches: 7. The CDR3 coding sequence is TGTGCCAGCAGCCGGGGACAGGGTACGCCCTACGAGCAGTACTTC. Amino acids: CASSRGQGTPYEQYF.